This section outlines one T cell receptor beta chain sequence together with its context. The target antigen is unknown. Repertoires were generated with immunoSEQ multiplex PCR, while TCRdb's copy carries only in-frame clones and drops some. The data contain roughly 1,100 clones, roughly 44% of them singletons. The data originate from a study of chemoradiotherapy in HPV16-positive cancers. Study as a whole: Candidate HPV-specific clones and shared TCR motifs came from a couple of HPV16-positive patients. Study-wide results and caveats: Candidate HPV-specific clones and E7-related TCR motifs grew in tumor during treatment.

The CDR3 spans 13 residues. Germline V CDR1 and CDR2: MDHEN, SYDVKM. V shed 9 bases and J shed 5 bases, with 16 bases lying between them. This TCR was recovered from a human donor with HPV-associated anogenital cancer. This sequence joins TRBV28 and TRBJ1-1; D is possibly TRBD1 (6 bases). The biological material was taken from a patient who underwent chemoradiotherapy. This CDR3 reads CASKGQWRTEAFF. As DNA, the CDR3 is TGTGCCAGTAAGGGACAATGGCGAACTGAAGCTTTCTTT.